A single sample gave rise to the 16 T cell receptor beta chains below, sequenced in a study of blood T cell repertoires in COVID-19. The protocol was immunoSEQ multiplex PCR, while the TCRdb copy is restricted to in-frame clones and leaves out a portion. The sample has approximately 190,000 clones, 88% seen once. The sample was peripheral blood. These receptors came from a man aged 40-50 years with active or convalescent COVID-19.

The J gene is TRBJ1-1, the V gene TRBV28; D perhaps matches TRBD1 (6 bases). Trimming took off 7 bases at V and 1 base at J, with 10 bases between the two ends. The germline V gene encodes CDR1 MDHEN and CDR2 SYDVKM. There are 13 residues in the CDR3. The CDR3 DNA is TGTGCCAGCAACCTACAGGGGAACACTGAAGCTTTCTTT. Its protein is CASNLQGNTEAFF.

The chain uses TRBV2 and TRBJ1-1; D perhaps matches TRBD1 (5 bases). Looked up from germline, CDR1 is SNHLY and CDR2 is FYNNEI. Trimming pared 5 bases from V and 0 bases from J, leaving 22 bases between. The CDR3 runs 18 residues. For the CDR3, the DNA is TGTGCCAGCAGTACACTTATGACAGCCGGAGCGATGAACACTGAAGCTTTCTTT. This codes for CASSTLMTAGAMNTEAFF.

This sequence joins TRBV5-1 and TRBJ2-5, with a tentative D call TRBD1 (7 bases). The CDR3 contains 14 residues. CDR1 and CDR2 from the germline V gene are SGHRS and YFSETQ. V was clipped by 2 bases and J by 4 bases, with 12 bases between them. CDR3 amino acids: CASSFGQGGETQYF. The CDR3 coding sequence is TGCGCCAGCAGCTTTGGCCAGGGGGGAGAGACCCAGTACTTC.

V usage is TRBV7-7 and J usage is TRBJ2-3, with TRBD1 matching 10 bases. CDR1 is SSHAT, CDR2 FNYEAQ, per germline (reference sequence). The CDR3 runs 14 residues. J was trimmed by 9 bases and V by 4 bases; bases with no gene match: 7. CDR3 loop: CASSSAGTGETQYF. The CDR3 DNA follows: TGTGCCAGCAGCTCCGCCGGGACAGGGGAGACGCAGTATTTT. The full variable domain, completed using reference TRBV7-7 and TRBJ2-3, is GAGVSQSPRYKVTKRGQDVTLRCDPISSHATLYWYQQALGQGPEFLTYFNYEAQPDKSGLPSDRFSAERPEGSISTLTIQRTEQRDSAMYRCASSSAGTGETQYFGPGTRLTVL.

The chain recombines TRBV25-1 with TRBJ2-7; 9 bases agree with TRBD1. Trimming at V came to 7 bases and at J to 5 bases, leaving 6 bases not matched to a gene. Looked up from germline, CDR1 is MGHDK and CDR2 is SYGVNS. The CDR3 totals 13 residues. CDR3 coding DNA: TGTGCCAGCACCGGGACAGGGATACACGAGCAGTACTTC. As protein: CASTGTGIHEQYF.

V is TRBV5-1 and J is TRBJ1-1, with D possibly matching TRBD1 (6 bases). The CDR3 is 14 residues long. V was pared by 5 bases and J by 0 bases, with 11 bases between. Germline values: CDR1 SGHRS, CDR2 YFSETQ. CDR3 protein: CASSPGGVNTEAFF. CDR3 sequence (DNA): TGCGCCAGCAGTCCGGGGGGCGTGAACACTGAAGCTTTCTTT.

V is TRBV6-5 and J is TRBJ1-2; D uncertain. V shed 2 bases and J shed 0 bases, with 10 bases lying between them. This CDR3 region has 15 residues. In germline, CDR1 is MNHEY, CDR2 SVGAGI. The CDR3: CASSYGTSTNYGYTF. The CDR3 DNA follows: TGTGCCAGCAGTTACGGCACATCGACTAACTATGGCTACACCTTC.

The CDR3 sequence is CASSHLRGDETFF. CDR3 nucleotides: TGTGCCAGCAGCCACCTTCGGGGGGATGAGACTTTCTTT. This chain joins TRBV3-1 (or the pseudogene TRBV3-2) and TRBJ1-1, with D maybe TRBD1 (5 bases). Germline V CDR1 and CDR2: LGHDT, YNNKEL (reference sequence). This CDR3 comprises 13 residues. V lost 3 bases to trimming and J lost 12 bases, with 17 bases between them.

This rearrangement joins TRBV3-1 (or the pseudogene TRBV3-2) to TRBJ2-7; 12 bases map to TRBD1. The germline V gene has CDR1 LGHDT and CDR2 YNNKEL (reference sequence). The CDR3 is made up of 17 amino acids. Trimming cost V 2 bases and J 6 bases; bases outside gene matches: 11. CDR3 nucleotides: TGTGCCAGCAGCCAAAAGAGGTGGGACAGGGGGCGGTCCGAGCAGTACTTC. This codes for CASSQKRWDRGRSEQYF.

This clone came up once. The rearrangement uses TRBV13 and TRBJ2-1, with 7 bases aligning to TRBD1. Germline values: CDR1 PRHDT, CDR2 FYEKMQ (reference sequence). The length of the CDR3 is 15 residues. V was pared by 0 bases and J by 10 bases, with 9 bases of the junction left unmatched. CDR3 nucleotide sequence: TGTGCCAGCAGCTTAGGCCCCGACAGGGTGTGGGAGCAGTTCTTC. The encoded protein is CASSLGPDRVWEQFF.

This clone was counted once. The chain employs TRBV4-3 and TRBJ2-1; TRBD2 might be the D (5 bases). Germline lookup yields CDR1 LGHNA and CDR2 YSLEER. The CDR3 sequence is 15 residues long. With 0 bases removed from V and 10 bases from J, the gap between germline ends came to 16 bases. Here the CDR3 DNA reads TGCGCCAGCAGCCAAGATATTTATCTGGGGAGCGAGCAGTTCTTC. This translates into CASSQDIYLGSEQFF.

The J gene is TRBJ1-5, the V gene TRBV7-2; no firm D call. The germline V gene encodes CDR1 SGHTA and CDR2 FQGNSA. The CDR3 runs 14 residues. V gave up 2 bases and J gave up 3 bases, with 8 bases separating them. Here the CDR3 DNA reads TGTGCCAGCAGCTTAAGAGGGAACAATCAGCCCCAGCATTTT. Its translation is CASSLRGNNQPQHF.

This rearrangement joins TRBV15 to TRBJ1-3; D might be TRBD1 (6 bases). CDR1 and CDR2 from the germline V gene are LNHNV and YYDKDF (reference sequence). The CDR3 extends over 15 amino acids. The V and J ends lost 0 bases and 8 bases respectively, with 14 bases between them. CDR3 sequence (DNA): TGTGCCACCAGCAGAGAAAAGGGCAGGGGTCACACCATATATTTT. As protein: CATSREKGRGHTIYF.

The V gene is TRBV5-1, the J gene TRBJ1-6; 7 bases match TRBD1. The CDR3 runs to 14 residues. Trimming at V came to 4 bases and at J to 7 bases, leaving 5 bases not matched to a gene. CDR1 SGHRS and CDR2 YFSETQ come from the germline V gene. CDR3 sequence (DNA): TGCGCCAGCAGCCCGGGGACAGCGAATTCACCCCTCCACTTT. This translates into CASSPGTANSPLHF.

The chain uses TRBV6-6 and TRBJ2-6, with 16 bases matching TRBD2. CDR3 size: 22 residues. J lost 0 bases, V lost 6 bases, and 14 bases had no gene match. Per the germline V gene, CDR1 is MNHNY and CDR2 is SVGAGI (reference sequence). CDR3 in DNA: TGTGCCAGCAGACGACAAACCGGGACTAGCGGGGGGGATCTCTCTGGGGCCAACGTCCTGACTTTC. This sequence encodes CASRRQTGTSGGDLSGANVLTF.

This clone was observed a single time. This chain connects TRBV25-1 to TRBJ1-2; D is unresolved. Looked up from germline, CDR1 is MGHDK and CDR2 is SYGVNS. Trimming cost V 2 bases and J 3 bases, with 7 bases left between them. The length of the CDR3 is 13 residues. The CDR3 protein is CASSEIVDYGYTF. CDR3 coding DNA: TGTGCCAGCAGTGAAATAGTGGACTATGGCTACACCTTC.